These T cell receptor beta chains were read from a single sample in a study of shared T cell receptors in the human thymus. Clones were read by immunoSEQ multiplex PCR, and TCRdb kept only the in-frame ones, dropping some. The sample consists of over 350,000 clones, just under 95% of them appearing once. The sample taken for sequencing was thymocytes. These receptors were taken from a human donor. Each CDR3 is given with its conserved first and last residue. D genes are given only for firm matches. Clone size is shown for a subset of rows, as once, few, many or a class of expanded clone.

d_gene,abundance,v_gene,j_gene,CDR3aa,CDR3nt
TRBD1,-,TRBV5-6,TRBJ2-7,CASSPGQGAYEQYF,TGTGCCAGCAGTCCGGGACAGGGGGCCTACGAGCAGTACTTC
-,-,TRBV10-3,TRBJ1-3,CAISEWSSGNTIYF,TGTGCCATCAGTGAGTGGTCCTCTGGAAACACCATATATTTT
TRBD1,-,TRBV11-2,TRBJ1-4,CASSLGTDREHPNEKLFF,TGTGCCAGCAGCTTAGGTACGGACAGGGAACACCCTAATGAAAAACTGTTTTTT
-,-,TRBV7-9,TRBJ1-2,CASSPRGYTF,TGTGCCAGCAGCCCCCGTGGCTACACCTTC
TRBD2,-,TRBV5-1,TRBJ2-2,CASSLVLAGHANTGELFF,TGCGCCAGCAGCTTGGTACTAGCGGGTCACGCGAACACCGGGGAGCTGTTTTTT
TRBD2,-,TRBV2,TRBJ2-3,CASRMCGTSGSADTQYF,TGTGCCAGCAGGATGTGTGGGACTAGCGGGTCTGCAGATACGCAGTATTTT
-,few,TRBV29-1,TRBJ1-1,CSVGPRGIINTEAFF,TGCAGCGTCGGACCCCGGGGAATAATAAACACTGAAGCTTTCTTT
-,-,TRBV4-1,TRBJ1-4,CASSRPWGKKLFF,TGCGCCAGCAGCCGGCCGTGGGGTAAAAAACTGTTTTTT
TRBD2,-,TRBV7-9,TRBJ2-7,CASSSRPSGFYEQYF,TGTGCCAGCAGCAGCCGTCCTAGCGGGTTCTACGAGCAGTACTTC
-,-,TRBV5-4,TRBJ2-3,CASSPPGLGTDTQYF,TGTGCCAGCAGCCCACCGGGCTTAGGTACAGATACGCAGTATTTT
TRBD2,-,TRBV7-6,TRBJ2-1,CASSLGLAGGPWSGHNEQFF,TGTGCCAGCAGCTTAGGACTAGCGGGAGGGCCATGGTCGGGCCACAATGAGCAGTTCTTC
TRBD2,-,TRBV6-5,TRBJ2-1,CASSYLLAPTYNEQFF,TGTGCCAGCAGTTATCTACTAGCGCCAACCTACAATGAGCAGTTCTTC
TRBD1,-,TRBV10-1,TRBJ1-4,CASSESGDRDGEKLFF,TGCGCCAGCAGTGAGTCCGGGGACAGGGACGGTGAAAAACTGTTTTTT
TRBD2,-,TRBV10-2,TRBJ2-1,CASTKTSGKHNEQFF,TGCGCCAGCACCAAGACTAGCGGGAAGCACAATGAGCAGTTCTTC
-,-,TRBV2,TRBJ2-3,CASTASGPPPDTQYF,TGTGCCAGCACGGCAAGCGGTCCCCCCCCAGATACGCAGTATTTT
TRBD1,-,TRBV15,TRBJ1-5,CATSRDRDRGYSNQPQHF,TGTGCCACCAGCAGAGATAGAGACAGGGGGTATAGCAATCAGCCCCAGCATTTT
-,-,TRBV28,TRBJ1-4,CASTKGRNRNDNEKLFF,TGTGCCAGCACGAAAGGCCGCAACCGTAATGATAATGAAAAACTGTTTTTT
-,-,TRBV5-6,TRBJ2-1,CASSFTIHDVYNEQFF,TGTGCCAGCAGCTTCACTATCCATGATGTCTACAATGAGCAGTTCTTC
-,-,TRBV2,TRBJ1-5,CASSDGSGGNQPQHF,TGTGCCAGCAGCGATGGGTCGGGAGGGAATCAGCCCCAGCATTTT
-,once,TRBV29-1,TRBJ2-3,CSVEGVLWDTQYF,TGCAGCGTTGAAGGGGTTCTATGGGATACGCAGTATTTT
-,-,TRBV28,TRBJ1-1,CASSYLPPRGENTEAFF,TGTGCCAGCAGTTATTTGCCCCCCAGGGGTGAGAACACTGAAGCTTTCTTT
TRBD1,-,TRBV7-9,TRBJ2-7,CASSSGTGAYEQYF,TGTGCCAGCAGCTCAGGGACAGGGGCATACGAGCAGTACTTC
TRBD2,-,TRBV19,TRBJ2-4,CASSIRAGGNIQYF,TGTGCCAGTAGTATACGAGCGGGAGGGAACATTCAGTACTTC
-,-,TRBV19,TRBJ1-2,CASSIRRGIYGYTF,TGTGCCAGTAGTATAAGAAGAGGGATCTATGGCTACACCTTC
TRBD1,-,TRBV28,TRBJ2-2,CASSCGDRGPNTGELFF,TGTGCCAGCAGTTGTGGGGACAGGGGTCCGAACACCGGGGAGCTGTTTTTT
-,-,TRBV12-5,TRBJ2-1,CASGLAPSIGVNEQFF,TGTGCTAGTGGTTTGGCCCCCTCGATCGGGGTCAATGAGCAGTTCTTC
TRBD1,-,TRBV15,TRBJ1-4,CATSRAFWQGAANEKLFF,TGTGCCACCAGCAGAGCTTTCTGGCAGGGGGCAGCTAATGAAAAACTGTTTTTT
TRBD2,-,TRBV4-1,TRBJ2-1,CASSQDMLADGENPYNEQFF,TGCGCCAGCAGCCAAGATATGCTAGCGGACGGAGAAAACCCCTACAATGAGCAGTTCTTC
-,-,TRBV25-1,TRBJ2-7,CASSAGTVRRRENYEQYF,TGTGCCAGCAGTGCCGGGACAGTTAGGCGGAGGGAAAACTACGAGCAGTACTTC
-,-,TRBV7-9,TRBJ2-3,CASSLASGSTDTQYF,TGTGCCAGCAGCTTAGCGTCGGGGAGCACAGATACGCAGTATTTT
TRBD2,-,TRBV4-2,TRBJ2-4,CASSHDSGKNIQYF,TGTGCCAGCAGCCACGATAGCGGGAAAAACATTCAGTACTTC
-,once,TRBV29-1,TRBJ2-7,CSVGAPGTDTYEQYF,TGCAGCGTGGGCGCCCCCGGGACGGATACCTACGAGCAGTACTTC
-,-,TRBV5-1,TRBJ2-1,CASSFGWDPYNEQFF,TGCGCCAGCAGCTTTGGCTGGGACCCCTACAATGAGCAGTTCTTC
-,-,TRBV30,TRBJ2-3,CACPGWLAEDTQYF,TGTGCCTGCCCTGGTTGGTTGGCGGAGGATACGCAGTATTTT
-,-,TRBV7-2,TRBJ2-7,CALKRDGGEQYF,TGTGCCCTTAAAAGAGATGGGGGCGAGCAGTACTTC
-,-,TRBV7-3,TRBJ2-7,CASSQQGSYEQYF,TGTGCCAGCAGCCAACAGGGATCCTACGAGCAGTACTTC
TRBD2,-,TRBV5-1,TRBJ2-3,CASSLTSGSDTQYF,TGCGCCAGCAGCCTCACTAGCGGGAGTGATACGCAGTATTTT
-,-,TRBV18,TRBJ1-5,CASSPQGQPQHF,TGTGCCAGCTCACCCCAGGGTCAGCCCCAGCATTTT
-,-,TRBV7-2,TRBJ2-4,CASSLWRENIQYF,TGTGCCAGCAGCTTATGGCGCGAAAACATTCAGTACTTC
TRBD2,-,TRBV9,TRBJ2-5,CASSVTSGHKTQYF,TGTGCCAGCAGCGTTACTAGCGGGCACAAGACCCAGTACTTC
TRBD2,-,TRBV28,TRBJ2-5,CASSPGTPGGETQYF,TGTGCCAGCAGTCCAGGGACCCCGGGGGGGGAGACCCAGTACTTC
-,-,TRBV29-1,TRBJ2-1,CSVEEGGDGAGPNEQFF,TGCAGCGTTGAGGAGGGCGGAGATGGGGCAGGCCCCAATGAGCAGTTCTTC
-,-,TRBV6-5,TRBJ2-3,CASSYTTHSRTDTQYF,TGTGCCAGCAGTTACACGACGCATTCCCGCACAGATACGCAGTATTTT
-,-,TRBV28,TRBJ1-5,CATDEGSFPSNQPQHF,TGTGCCACTGACGAAGGGTCGTTCCCTAGCAATCAGCCCCAGCATTTT
-,-,TRBV7-8,TRBJ2-3,CASSLSSTDTQYF,TGTGCCAGCAGCTTATCTAGCACAGATACGCAGTATTTT
-,-,TRBV9,TRBJ2-2,CASSVLGGKNTGELFF,TGTGCCAGCAGCGTATTAGGGGGGAAGAACACCGGGGAGCTGTTTTTT
-,-,TRBV18,TRBJ2-5,CASSPPRGRSGRGWETQYF,TGTGCCAGCTCACCACCGAGGGGAAGGAGTGGACGGGGGTGGGAGACCCAGTACTTC
-,-,TRBV4-1,TRBJ2-7,CASSHLKGNTYEQYF,TGCGCCAGCAGCCACCTCAAAGGGAACACCTACGAGCAGTACTTC